These 14 T cell receptor beta chains came from one sample sequenced in a study of Graves' ophthalmopathy and Graves' hyperthyroidism. Scientists amplified the TCR beta CDR3 regions from RNA transcripts. The workflow started with a first-round RT-PCR run with HTBI primers and then moved on to a second-round multiplex PCR. MiXCR was run by TCRdb on the multiplex PCR reads, yielding one entry per CDR3 protein. The top ten clones hold 40% to 45% of a sample with about 740,000 distinct CDR3 sequences, approximately 40% of them seen once. Sequenced input: peripheral blood. Receptors were obtained from an adult man with Graves' ophthalmopathy.

Points on this clonotype: The germline gene is not matched at one end of the junction; a read error may be the cause. The chain has TRBV7-9 and TRBJ2-6; 9 positions agree with TRBD1. Germline V lookup: CDR1 SEHNR, CDR2 FQNEAQ (reference sequence). The CDR3 is made up of 18 amino acids. Here the CDR3 DNA reads TGTGCCAGCAGCTCCACAGGGGGCGCGTTTTCTGGGGCCGACGTCCTGACTTTC. Protein sequence: CASSSTGGAFSGADVLTF.

The gene calls are TRBV4-2 and TRBJ2-7; D is unclear. Germline V gene sequence: CDR1 LGHNA, CDR2 YNFKEQ. V shed 3 bases and J shed 13 bases, with 4 bases lying between them. The length of the CDR3 is 8 residues. CDR3 in DNA: TGTGCCAGCAGCCACGCATACTTC. Residues: CASSHAYF.

The chain employs TRBV25-1 and TRBJ1-1; 9 bases fit TRBD1. V gave up 4 bases and J gave up 5 bases; unmatched junction bases: 8. The CDR3 has 15 amino acids. Per the germline V gene, CDR1 is MGHDK and CDR2 is SYGVNS. The CDR3 sequence is CASSASQGAGTEAFF. The DNA for the CDR3 is TGTGCCAGCAGTGCTTCACAGGGGGCCGGGACTGAAGCTTTCTTT.

The chain employs TRBV7-9 and TRBJ2-7; tentative D call: TRBD1 (6 bases). Trimming stripped 1 base from V and 3 bases from J, with 16 bases between. The germline V gene encodes CDR1 SEHNR and CDR2 FQNEAQ (reference sequence). This CDR3 has 16 residues. CDR3 residues: CASSLVGDTDDYEQYF. In DNA, the CDR3 is TGTGCCAGCAGCTTAGTTGGGGACACGGATGACTACGAGCAGTACTTC.

The genes are TRBV15 and TRBJ2-5, with D unclear. The CDR3 is made up of 14 amino acids. Per germline, CDR1 LNHNV and CDR2 YYDKDF (reference sequence). The V end was cut by 0 bases, the J end by 4 bases, with 9 bases between. Written as DNA, the CDR3 is TGTGCCACCAGCAGAGATCGGAGTACAGAGACCCAGTACTTC. Translating it yields CATSRDRSTETQYF.

A remark on this clonotype: A read error may account for a junction end that differs from germline. The CDR3 protein is CATSDLPLGAGYGQYF. DNA for the CDR3: TGTGCCACCAGTGATTTGCCGTTGGGAGCGGGCTACGGGCAGTACTTC. The chain carries TRBV24-1 and TRBJ2-7; D might be TRBD2 (6 bases). The CDR3 covers 16 residues. From germline, CDR1 is KGHDR and CDR2 SFDVKD.

This clonotype was seen only once. This may stem from a read error, because a much larger clone lies one nucleotide away. The chain combines TRBV7-8 with TRBJ1-5; 10 bases align to TRBD1. The CDR3 loop spans 15 amino acids. Germline values: CDR1 SGHVS, CDR2 FQNEAQ. The CDR3 sequence: CAGSRWTGGVQPQHF. CDR3 in DNA: TGTGCCGGCAGCCGATGGACAGGGGGAGTTCAGCCCCAGCATTTT.

This clonotype was found a few times. The gene calls are TRBV7-2 and TRBJ2-7, with 11 positions matching TRBD2. The CDR3 sequence is 16 residues long. Germline assignment: CDR1 SGHTA and CDR2 FQGNSA. Unmatched junction bases numbered 8, after V lost 5 bases and J lost 2 bases. The CDR3 DNA follows: TGTGCCAGCAGCCCCACCGGGACTAGCGGAACCTACGAGCAGTACTTC. It is translated as CASSPTGTSGTYEQYF.

This chain's CDR3 is CSVENSASGRGQQYF. The CDR3 bases are TGCAGCGTTGAAAACTCGGCTAGCGGGAGGGGGCAGCAGTACTTC. V usage is TRBV29-1 and J usage is TRBJ2-7; 12 nucleotides align to TRBD2. The germline CDR1 and CDR2 sequences are SQVTM and ANQGSEA. The CDR3 has 15 amino acids. V shed 2 bases and J 8 bases; nucleotides not matched to a gene: 10.

This clonotype has a handful of counts. A read error is possible here, since a much larger clone lies one base away. The conserved phenylalanine or tryptophan is not found at the CDR3 terminus, so this likely reflects a read error. The CDR3 nucleotides are TGCAGCCACCTCCAGGGTTTAGAGACCCAGTACCTC. Residues: CSHLQGLETQYL. The rearrangement links TRBV29-1 to TRBJ2-5; D possibly corresponds to TRBD1 (5 bases). Between the trimmed V and J ends, which lost 8 bases and 4 bases, there was a span of 14 bases. Germline CDR1 SQVTM, CDR2 ANQGSEA. The CDR3 has 12 amino acids.

In its sample, this clonotype was seen many times. The CDR3 loop reads CASSEVGQIFTRQYF. CDR3 nucleotides: TGTGCCAGCAGTGAGGTTGGGCAGATCTTTACTCGGCAGTACTTC. V gene TRBV2 combines with J gene TRBJ2-7; D is unresolved. CDR1 is SNHLY, CDR2 FYNNEI, per germline. The CDR3 contains 15 residues. Trimming took 3 bases from V and 9 from J, leaving 21 bases between them.

In its sample, this clonotype was seen a few times. The rearrangement joins TRBV6-1 to TRBJ2-7; 7 bases match TRBD1. The V gene's germline CDR1 is MNHNS and CDR2 SASEGT. V was clipped by 7 bases and J by 6 bases; unmatched bases: 12. This CDR3 comprises 14 residues. The CDR3 here is CASIRRQGVLEQYF. Here the CDR3 DNA reads TGTGCCAGCATCCGCCGACAGGGTGTACTCGAGCAGTACTTC.

Points on this clonotype: At one of its ends the junction is not consistent with the germline gene, which may arise from a read error. The chain recombines TRBV25-1 with TRBJ2-3; TRBD1 matches 9 bases. The CDR3 totals 17 residues. CDR1 MGHDK and CDR2 SYGVNS come from the germline V gene. The CDR3 sequence: CATSGGQGRSLPDTQYF. CDR3 nucleotides: TGTGCCACCAGTGGGGGACAGGGCAGGTCCCTCCCAGATACGCAGTATTTT.

This sequence joins TRBV2 and TRBJ1-2; D may be TRBD1 (6 bases). This CDR3 comprises 16 residues. V dropped 6 bases and J dropped 3 bases, with 20 bases sitting between them. Germline lookup yields CDR1 SNHLY and CDR2 FYNNEI. The CDR3 sequence is CASSQERGQNYYGYTF. The CDR3 nucleotides are TGTGCCAGCAGCCAGGAGAGAGGACAGAATTACTATGGCTACACCTTC.